This entry features one T cell receptor beta chain sequence. Its antigen is not identified. A universal primer site was added by template switching, and unique molecular identifiers were carried by the cDNA. Using its own MiXCR run on the 5' RACE reads, TCRdb lists one record per CDR3 protein. The repertoire has approximately 1.8 million distinct CDR3 sequences, under 35% of them found once; the top ten carry roughly 0.3%. The sample belongs to a study of identical twins. General study results and limits: Within twin pairs, the out-of-frame alpha sequences they shared showed excess low generation probability. Instead of following the same donors, the conclusions were based on cross-sectional statistical analysis. Insertions were fewer in abundant cord blood beta clonotypes, whereas memory repertoires showed none of this pattern.

The CDR3 runs to 17 residues. J gave up 3 bases and V 1 base, and 8 bases lay outside the gene matches. CDR1 and CDR2 (germline): SGHDT, YYEEEE. The sequenced sample consisted of cord blood. V usage is TRBV5-6 and J usage is TRBJ2-2, with TRBD2 identical over 8 bases. This TCR was sampled from a newborn girl in good health. Here the CDR3 reads CASSLPSAGGHTGELFF. In DNA form, the CDR3 reads TGTGCCAGCAGCTTGCCCTCGGCGGGAGGTCACACCGGGGAGCTGTTTTTT.